These T cell receptor beta chains were read from a single sample in a study of vaccination and CD4 T cells after COVID-19. TCRdb used MiXCR to reprocess the PCR reads, holding one entry per CDR3 protein. The data show 15,000 to 20,000 distinct CDR3 sequences, with roughly 61% seen just once and approximately 12% held by the top ten. These TCRs' antigens remain unknown. Material for sequencing was CD4+ T cells from blood, cultured in vitro. Source of these receptors: a human donor who had recovered from COVID-19. Each CDR3 is given with its conserved first and last residue. The D gene is left open where the match is weak. Not all rows give a size; the values are once, few, many and, for expanded clones, a class.

NA	TRBV10-1	once	TRBJ2-7	CASSSGQNSYEQYF	TGCGCCAGCAGTTCCGGACAGAACTCCTACGAGCAGTACTTC
TRBD2	TRBV10-3	NA	TRBJ2-1	CAISPGGHNEQFF	TGTGCCATCAGTCCGGGAGGCCACAATGAGCAGTTCTTC
NA	TRBV30	NA	TRBJ1-2	CAWSDRDYGYTF	TGTGCCTGGAGTGACAGGGACTATGGCTACACCTTC
NA	TRBV12-3/TRBV12-4	NA	TRBJ1-2	CASSLGGGGYTF	TGTGCCAGCAGTTTAGGGGGGGGAGGCTACACCTTC
NA	TRBV18	NA	TRBJ1-1	CASSPMREASTEAFF	TGTGCCAGCTCACCAATGAGGGAAGCGAGTACTGAAGCTTTCTTT
TRBD1	TRBV20-1	few	TRBJ2-1	CSVRQGTNYNEQFF	TGCAGTGTCCGACAGGGGACGAACTACAATGAGCAGTTCTTC
NA	TRBV5-1	NA	TRBJ2-1	CATARDTLDNEQFF	TGCGCCACAGCAAGGGACACTTTAGACAATGAGCAGTTCTTC
NA	TRBV20-1	NA	TRBJ1-5	CSARNNEGRTRNQPQHF	TGCAGTGCTAGGAATAATGAGGGCCGTACTCGCAATCAGCCCCAGCATTTT
NA	TRBV30	NA	TRBJ2-7	CAWSFGRSSYEQYF	TGTGCCTGGAGTTTCGGACGGAGCTCCTACGAGCAGTACTTC
NA	TRBV6-2/TRBV6-3	NA	TRBJ2-1	CASTFRGRALNEQFF	TGTGCCAGCACCTTTAGGGGGAGGGCCCTCAATGAGCAGTTCTTC
NA	TRBV2	NA	TRBJ1-6	CASKAENNSPLHF	TGTGCCAGCAAGGCAGAAAATAATTCACCCCTCCACTTT
TRBD1	TRBV19	NA	TRBJ1-5	CASRPKRQGDQPQHF	TGTGCCAGTAGACCGAAACGACAGGGAGATCAGCCCCAGCATTTT
NA	TRBV6-1	few	TRBJ1-1	CASSEALLADLNTEAFF	TGTGCCAGCAGTGAAGCGCTTCTTGCGGACTTGAACACTGAAGCTTTCTTT
NA	TRBV19	NA	TRBJ1-5	CASSGGTSNGNQPQHF	TGTGCCAGTAGTGGAGGGACAAGTAACGGCAATCAGCCCCAGCATTTT
NA	TRBV19	NA	TRBJ1-2	CASDREGAYGYTF	TGTGCCAGCGATCGAGAGGGAGCCTATGGCTACACCTTC